The 3 T cell receptor beta chains presented below share a single source sample, sequenced in a study of CD8 T cells in Susac syndrome. The RNA, 0.5 to 1 ug, was put through reverse transcription using random hexamers. TCRdb re-called the immunoSEQ multiplex PCR reads through MiXCR, storing one row per CDR3 protein. Seen here are roughly 120,000 distinct CDR3 sequences, around 95% observed once, and the top ten hold approximately 0.1%. The sample was CD4+ T cells from PBMCs. These receptors originate from a human donor in good health.

The genes are TRBV3-1 and TRBJ2-2, with 9 nucleotides matching TRBD2. The J segment lost 6 bases and the V segment lost 10 bases, leaving 9 bases of the junction unmatched. The CDR3 is 14 residues long. Germline values: CDR1 LGHDT, CDR2 YNNKEL (reference sequence). The CDR3 nucleotides are TGTGCCACCCGGCGCGGGAGGGGTCCCGGGGAGCTGTTTTTT. Its protein is CATRRGRGPGELFF.

The rearrangement joins TRBV20-1 to TRBJ2-1; D might be TRBD2 (6 bases). V lost 0 bases and J 8 bases, leaving 20 bases between the germline ends. CDR3 length equals 16 residues. From germline, CDR1 is DFQATT and CDR2 SNEGSKA (reference sequence). The CDR3 bases are TGCAGTGCTAGAGATGATGATCGTGGGAGGAGCGATGAGCAGTTCTTC. Translated, it gives CSARDDDRGRSDEQFF.

The rearrangement uses TRBV6-6 and TRBJ1-5, with D hard to call. Germline lookup yields CDR1 MNHNY and CDR2 SVGAGI (reference sequence). This CDR3 region has 15 residues. The V end lost 8 bases, the J end lost 3 bases, and 17 bases lay between the germline ends. CDR3: CASRGIPGSNQPQHF. The CDR3 bases are TGTGCCAGCCGCGGGATCCCGGGCTCCAATCAGCCCCAGCATTTT.